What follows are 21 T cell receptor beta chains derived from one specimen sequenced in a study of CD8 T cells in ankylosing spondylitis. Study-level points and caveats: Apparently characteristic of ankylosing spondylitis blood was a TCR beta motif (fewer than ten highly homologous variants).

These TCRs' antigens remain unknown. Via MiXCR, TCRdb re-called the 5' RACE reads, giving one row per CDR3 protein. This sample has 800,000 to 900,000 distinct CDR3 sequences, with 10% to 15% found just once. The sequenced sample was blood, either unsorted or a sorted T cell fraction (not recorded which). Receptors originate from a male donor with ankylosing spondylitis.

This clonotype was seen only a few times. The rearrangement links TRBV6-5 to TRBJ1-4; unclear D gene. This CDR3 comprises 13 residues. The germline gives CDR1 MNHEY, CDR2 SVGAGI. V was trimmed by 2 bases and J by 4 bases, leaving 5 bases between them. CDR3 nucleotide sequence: TGTGCCAGCAGTTACGACGGTAATGAAAAACTGTTTTTT. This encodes CASSYDGNEKLFF.

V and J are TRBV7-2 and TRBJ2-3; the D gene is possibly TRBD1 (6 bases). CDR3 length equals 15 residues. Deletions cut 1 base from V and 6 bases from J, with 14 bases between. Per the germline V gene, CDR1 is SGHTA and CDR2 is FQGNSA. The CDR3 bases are TGTGCCAGCAGCTTAGTAAGGGACGACAGGGATACGCAGTATTTT. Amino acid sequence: CASSLVRDDRDTQYF.

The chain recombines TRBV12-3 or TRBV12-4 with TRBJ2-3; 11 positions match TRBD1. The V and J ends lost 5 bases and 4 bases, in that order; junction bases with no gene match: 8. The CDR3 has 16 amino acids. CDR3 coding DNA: TGTGCCAGCAGTCCCGGGGACAGGGGGTTGGCAGATACGCAGTATTTT. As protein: CASSPGDRGLADTQYF.

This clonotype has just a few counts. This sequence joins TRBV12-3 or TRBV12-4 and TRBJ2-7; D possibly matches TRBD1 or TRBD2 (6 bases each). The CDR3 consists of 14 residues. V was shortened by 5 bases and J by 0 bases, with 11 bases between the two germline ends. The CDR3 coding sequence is TGTGCCAGCAGTCGCCGGGGGCTCTCCTACGAGCAGTACTTC. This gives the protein CASSRRGLSYEQYF.

The CDR3 protein is CAWSWNKNTGELFF. CDR3 nucleotides: TGTGCCTGGAGTTGGAACAAGAACACCGGGGAGCTGTTTTTT. The V gene is TRBV30, the J gene TRBJ2-2; D unclear. The V gene lost 2 bases and the J gene lost 1 base, with 8 bases spanning the gap. This CDR3 is 14 amino acids long. CDR1 and CDR2 (germline): GTSNPN, SVGIG (reference sequence).

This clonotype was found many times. CDR3 protein: CASSPSSGANVLTF. In DNA form, the CDR3 reads TGTGCCAGCAGCCCCAGCTCTGGGGCCAACGTCCTGACTTTC. This sequence joins TRBV7-7 and TRBJ2-6; D is ambiguous. Germline-derived CDR1 and CDR2 are SSHAT and FNYEAQ (reference sequence). This CDR3 is 14 amino acids long. Trimming took off 5 bases at V and 0 bases at J, with 5 bases between the two ends.

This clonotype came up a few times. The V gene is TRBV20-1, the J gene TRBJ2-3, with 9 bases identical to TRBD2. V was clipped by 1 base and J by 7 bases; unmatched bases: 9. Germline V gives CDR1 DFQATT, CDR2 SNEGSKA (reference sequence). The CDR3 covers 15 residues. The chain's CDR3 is CSARGPSGVRNTQYF. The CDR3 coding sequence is TGCAGTGCTAGAGGGCCTAGCGGGGTACGGAATACGCAGTATTTT.

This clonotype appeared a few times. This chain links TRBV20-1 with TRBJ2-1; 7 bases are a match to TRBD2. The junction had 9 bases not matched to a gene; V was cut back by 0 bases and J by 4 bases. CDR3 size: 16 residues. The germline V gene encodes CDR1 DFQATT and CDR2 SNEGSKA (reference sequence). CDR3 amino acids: CSARDLGGGSYNEQFF. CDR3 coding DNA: TGCAGTGCTAGAGATCTCGGTGGCGGGAGTTACAATGAGCAGTTCTTC.

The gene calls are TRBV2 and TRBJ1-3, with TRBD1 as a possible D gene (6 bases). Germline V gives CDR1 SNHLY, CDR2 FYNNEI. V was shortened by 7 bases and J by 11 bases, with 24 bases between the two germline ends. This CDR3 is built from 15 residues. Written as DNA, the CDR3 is TGTGCCAGCAAACTGGGGACACCACCCGAGGATGCCATATATTTT. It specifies CASKLGTPPEDAIYF.

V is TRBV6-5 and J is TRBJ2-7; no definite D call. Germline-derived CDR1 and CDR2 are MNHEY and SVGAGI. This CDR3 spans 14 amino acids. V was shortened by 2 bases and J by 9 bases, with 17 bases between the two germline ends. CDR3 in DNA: TGTGCCAGCAGTTACACCCGACAAGTTCCCGGGCAGTACTTC. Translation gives CASSYTRQVPGQYF.

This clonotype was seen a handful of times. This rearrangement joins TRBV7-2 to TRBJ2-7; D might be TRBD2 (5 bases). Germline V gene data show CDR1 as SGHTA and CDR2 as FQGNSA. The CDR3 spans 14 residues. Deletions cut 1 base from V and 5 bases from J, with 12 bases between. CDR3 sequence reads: CASSLDQRDNEQYF. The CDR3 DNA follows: TGTGCCAGCAGCTTAGATCAGAGGGATAACGAGCAGTACTTC.

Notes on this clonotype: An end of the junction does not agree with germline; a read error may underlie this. The CDR3: CASAGSSQPQHF. CDR3 DNA sequence: TGTGCCAGCGCCGGGAGCAGTCAGCCCCAGCATTTT. The chain recombines TRBV2 with TRBJ1-5; D uncertain. There are 12 residues in the CDR3. Germline CDR1 SNHLY, CDR2 FYNNEI.

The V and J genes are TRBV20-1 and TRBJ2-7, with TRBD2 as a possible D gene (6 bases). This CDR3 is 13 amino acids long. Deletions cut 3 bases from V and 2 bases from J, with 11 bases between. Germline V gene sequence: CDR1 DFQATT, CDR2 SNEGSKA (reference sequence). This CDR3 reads CSARGLTPYEQYF. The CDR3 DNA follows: TGCAGTGCTAGGGGACTTACTCCCTACGAGCAGTACTTC.

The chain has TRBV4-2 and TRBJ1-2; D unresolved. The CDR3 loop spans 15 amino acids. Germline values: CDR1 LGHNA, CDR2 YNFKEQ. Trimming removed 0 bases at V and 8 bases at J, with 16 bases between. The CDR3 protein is CASSQEESGWRGYTF. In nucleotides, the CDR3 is TGTGCCAGCAGCCAAGAAGAATCGGGCTGGAGGGGCTACACCTTC.

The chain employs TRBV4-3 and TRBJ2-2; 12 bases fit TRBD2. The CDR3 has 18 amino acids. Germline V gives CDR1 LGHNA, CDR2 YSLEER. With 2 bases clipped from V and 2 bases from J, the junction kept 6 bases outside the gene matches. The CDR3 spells CASSQQLGLAGNTGELFF. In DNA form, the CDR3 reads TGCGCCAGCAGCCAACAGCTGGGACTAGCGGGCAACACCGGGGAGCTGTTTTTT.

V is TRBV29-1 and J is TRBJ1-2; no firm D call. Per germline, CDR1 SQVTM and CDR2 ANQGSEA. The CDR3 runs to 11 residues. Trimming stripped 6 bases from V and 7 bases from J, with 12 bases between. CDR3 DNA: TGCAGCGTGGGAGAGATAGGTGGCTACACCTTC. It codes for CSVGEIGGYTF.

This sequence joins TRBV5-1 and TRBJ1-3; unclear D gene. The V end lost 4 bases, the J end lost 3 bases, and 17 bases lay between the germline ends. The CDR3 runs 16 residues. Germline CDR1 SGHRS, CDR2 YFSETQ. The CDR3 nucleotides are TGCGCCAGCAGCCCGAGTTCCGGGCCCCTTGGAAACACCATATATTTT. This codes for CASSPSSGPLGNTIYF.

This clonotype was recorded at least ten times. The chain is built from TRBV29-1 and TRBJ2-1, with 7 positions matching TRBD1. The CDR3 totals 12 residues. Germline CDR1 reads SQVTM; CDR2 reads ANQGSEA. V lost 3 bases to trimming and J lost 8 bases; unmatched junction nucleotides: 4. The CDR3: CSVEDRSDEQFF. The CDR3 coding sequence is TGCAGCGTTGAGGACAGGTCGGATGAGCAGTTCTTC.

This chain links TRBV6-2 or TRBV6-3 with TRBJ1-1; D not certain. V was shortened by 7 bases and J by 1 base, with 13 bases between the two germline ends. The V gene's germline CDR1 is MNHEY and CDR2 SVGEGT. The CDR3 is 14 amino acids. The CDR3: CASNRQLGNTEAFF. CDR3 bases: TGTGCCAGCAATCGGCAGCTGGGGAACACTGAAGCTTTCTTT.

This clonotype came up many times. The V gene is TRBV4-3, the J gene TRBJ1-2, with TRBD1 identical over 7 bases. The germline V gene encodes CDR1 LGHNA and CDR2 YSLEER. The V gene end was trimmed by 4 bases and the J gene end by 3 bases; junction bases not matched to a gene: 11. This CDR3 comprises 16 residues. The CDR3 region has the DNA TGCGCCAGCAGCCCGCTAAAAAATGGACAGGACTATGGCTACACCTTC. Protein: CASSPLKNGQDYGYTF.

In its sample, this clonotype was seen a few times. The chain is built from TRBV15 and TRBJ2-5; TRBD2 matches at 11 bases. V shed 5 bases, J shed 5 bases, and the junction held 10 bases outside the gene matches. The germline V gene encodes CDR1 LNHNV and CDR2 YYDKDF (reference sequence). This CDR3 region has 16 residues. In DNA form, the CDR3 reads TGTGCCACCAGCGGGGGACTAGCGGAAAACCGCGAGACCCAGTACTTC. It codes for CATSGGLAENRETQYF.